A selection of T cell receptor beta chains follows, all from one sample in a study of blood T cell repertoires in COVID-19. TCRdb's copy holds only in-frame clones and misses some; the assay was immunoSEQ multiplex PCR. The table shows around 300,000 clones, with over 75% occurring only once. Material: peripheral blood. Receptor source: a human donor in a cohort sampled during active COVID-19. Each CDR3 is given with its conserved first and last residue. Each record gives: J gene, V gene, clone size, CDR3 protein. The size of a clone is reported for some rows only, either as once, few or many, or as a class for expanded clones.

J: TRBJ1-2
V: TRBV6-5
size: .
CDR3: CASSYSTWGAGYTF

J: TRBJ2-1
V: TRBV24-1
size: once
CDR3: CATSDPVLAAYNEQFF

J: TRBJ2-3
V: TRBV7-2
size: .
CDR3: CASSFYRSLAGSTDTQYF

J: TRBJ2-2
V: TRBV9
size: once
CDR3: CASSAGQGANTGELFF

J: TRBJ2-1
V: TRBV24-1
size: .
CDR3: CATSGRLAGNNEQFF

J: TRBJ2-3
V: TRBV18
size: .
CDR3: CASSPRAGGPADTQYF

J: TRBJ2-1
V: TRBV6-1
size: .
CDR3: CASSEVAGPRGEQFF

J: TRBJ2-1
V: TRBV27
size: .
CDR3: CASSQARLADYNEQFF

J: TRBJ2-3
V: TRBV6-6
size: .
CDR3: CASSSRAGGSTDTQYF

J: TRBJ2-5
V: TRBV6-5
size: .
CDR3: CASTALFGDGSQYF

J: TRBJ2-7
V: TRBV11-3
size: .
CDR3: CASSLVRRMQGRGYEQYF

J: TRBJ1-2
V: TRBV15
size: once
CDR3: CATPAPGDYGYTF